The TCR beta chain under discussion was sequenced for a study of cytomegalovirus exposure and HLA in healthy donors. Study-level background: Of all 400 or so donors who were genotyped, around 82% belonged to the Caucasian-associated ancestry cluster.

V gave up 6 bases and J gave up 4 bases, with 15 bases separating them. This CDR3 has 14 residues. Germline V gene sequence: CDR1 SNHLY, CDR2 FYNNEI. The PCR ran on 60 Vbeta and 13 Jbeta primers. Some clones are missing from TCRdb's copy, which holds only in-frame ones; the method was immunoSEQ multiplex PCR. The repertoire has 180,000 or so clones, roughly 80% of them found once; the top ten carry about 0.77%. Sequenced: PBMCs. The V gene is TRBV2, the J gene TRBJ1-2; perhaps TRBD1 as D (6 bases). This clonotype was sampled from a woman younger than 35 in good health and CMV-seronegative. The CDR3 region has the DNA TGTGCCAGCAGCAAGACGGCAGGGGTCTATGGCTACACCTTC. Residues: CASSKTAGVYGYTF. The whole variable domain, filled in from reference TRBV2 and TRBJ1-2, reads EPEVTQTPSHQVTQMGQEVILRCVPISNHLYFYWYRQILGQKVEFLVSFYNNEISEKSEIFDDQFSVERPDGSNFTLKIRSTKLEDSAMYFCASSKTAGVYGYTFGSGTRLTVV.